Each of the 2 T cell receptor beta chains below was sequenced from the same sample in a study of chemoradiotherapy in HPV16-positive cancers. Sequencing used immunoSEQ multiplex PCR; TCRdb keeps in-frame clones, though not all of them. The sample gives almost 4,000 clones, almost 80% of which show up once; around 10% is in the top ten. The material sequenced was tumor tissue, taken from a patient who underwent chemoradiotherapy. The receptors come from a human donor with HPV-associated anogenital cancer.

The rearrangement links TRBV19 to TRBJ2-3; 10 nucleotides line up with TRBD2. Trimming took 7 bases from V and 0 from J; bases not matched to a gene: 4. CDR1 LNHDA and CDR2 SQIVND come from the germline V gene (reference sequence). CDR3 length equals 15 residues. CDR3 nucleotide sequence: TGTGCCAGTACCAAACTAGCGGGAAGCACAGATACGCAGTATTTT. Translating gives CASTKLAGSTDTQYF.

The gene calls are TRBV9 and TRBJ2-2, with 9 bases that match TRBD1. Germline CDR1 is SGDLS and CDR2 is YYNGEE. CDR3 size: 15 residues. V shed 4 bases, J shed 1 base, and the junction held 2 bases outside the gene matches. The CDR3 DNA follows: TGTGCCAGCAGCTGGGGACAGGGGAACACCGGGGAGCTGTTTTTT. It encodes CASSWGQGNTGELFF.